This T cell receptor beta chain was observed in a study of T cell responses to AZD1222 COVID-19 vaccine. Whole-study results and caveats: With two AZD1222 doses given, Spike-specific TCR breadth and depth both rose. Females outnumbered males among donors, who were mostly white British; clonal diversity was possibly underestimated. After the peak T cell response, and only then, were repertoires sampled.

The CDR3 length is 14 residues. Trimming pared 4 bases from V and 0 bases from J, leaving 9 bases between. The germline V gene has CDR1 SGHNT and CDR2 YYREEE (reference sequence). Comments on this clone: Its antigen is currently unknown.

Libraries were prepared by immunoSEQ multiplex PCR; TCRdb keeps only in-frame clonotypes and omits some of them. The top ten hold 45% to 50% of the sample, which has 70,000 to 80,000 clones, around three quarters seen once. The TCR originated in an adult who received the AZD1222 COVID-19 vaccine. This specimen consisted of peripheral blood, obtained 28 days after the second AZD1222 dose. The chain combines TRBV5-4 with TRBJ2-3; D unresolved. As DNA, the CDR3 is TGTGCCAGCAGCCCGGATTCTAGCACAGATACGCAGTATTTT. Residues: CASSPDSSTDTQYF.